This TCR beta chain is from a study of long-term antiretroviral therapy in people with HIV. Broader study findings: Pre-ART expanded clones dominated the repertoire at every time point.

As for this clone: The antigen is undetermined.

The CDR3 totals 14 residues. After removal of 8 bases from V and 6 bases from J, the junction contained 11 bases not matched to a gene. Looked up from germline, CDR1 is MNHNS and CDR2 is SASEGT. Version v3.0 of the immunoSEQ assay was performed at survey level. Sequencing was performed with immunoSEQ multiplex PCR; in TCRdb, only in-frame clones are kept and a portion is missing. The sample holds fewer than 30,000 clones, approximately 80% seen once. The chain has TRBV6-1 and TRBJ2-7, with 9 bases lining up with TRBD2. This receptor was identified in a man aged 35 to 55 with HIV. Sequencing used unsorted PBMCs, obtained 3 years after starting antiretroviral therapy. This CDR3 is CASRIGGGAGEQYF. CDR3 bases: TGTGCCAGCCGGATTGGCGGGGGGGCAGGCGAGCAGTACTTC.